One and the same sample provided the 7 T cell receptor beta chains below, sequenced in a study of shared clonotypes between healthy human individuals. Naive CD8 cells were CD45RO-negative, positively selected for CCR7, excluding terminally differentiated effector memory CD45RA+ cells. Generated by immunoSEQ multiplex PCR, the TCRdb table keeps only in-frame clones and is missing some. The sample holds 2 million or so clones, just under 95% seen once. Sequenced: naive CD8+ T cells sorted from blood. The receptor set was obtained from a man between 18 and 29 years old in good health.

V usage is TRBV11-2 and J usage is TRBJ2-7; 9 nucleotides line up with TRBD1. The length of the CDR3 is 15 residues. The V gene's germline CDR1 is SGHAT and CDR2 FQNNGV. J lost 5 bases, V lost 4 bases, and 9 bases had no gene match. The CDR3 sequence: CASSYTGTGSDEQYF. Here the CDR3 DNA reads TGTGCCAGCAGCTATACGGGGACAGGGTCCGACGAGCAGTACTTC.

Notes on this clone: Other DNA sequences within the sample encode an identical CDR3. The J gene is TRBJ1-5, the V gene TRBV28, with D maybe TRBD1 (6 bases). The germline V gene encodes CDR1 MDHEN and CDR2 SYDVKM. Trimming took 4 bases from V and 2 from J, leaving 9 bases between them. The CDR3 runs to 14 residues. CDR3 region: CASSWTDGNQPQHF. CDR3 bases: TGTGCCAGCAGTTGGACAGATGGCAATCAGCCCCAGCATTTT.

The rearrangement uses TRBV6-6 and TRBJ2-7; no definite D call. Germline CDR1 is MNHNY and CDR2 is SVGAGI (reference sequence). The CDR3 totals 14 residues. The V end was cut by 2 bases, the J end by 2 bases, with 10 bases between. CDR3 nucleotide sequence: TGTGCCAGCAGTTACGCAGACCATCCCTACGAGCAGTACTTC. This translates into CASSYADHPYEQYF.

Points on this clone: Other DNA sequences in the same sample also yield this CDR3. This rearrangement joins TRBV18 to TRBJ1-2; D gene uncertain. CDR1 KGHSH and CDR2 LQKENI come from the germline V gene. The V and J ends lost 6 bases and 1 base respectively, with 6 bases between them. The CDR3 has 12 residues. The CDR3 DNA sequence: TGTGCCAGCTCGGAGGATAACTATGGCTACACCTTC. Protein sequence: CASSEDNYGYTF.

The chain uses TRBV5-1 and TRBJ2-5, with D perhaps matching TRBD1 (5 bases). V was shortened by 4 bases and J by 5 bases, with 21 bases between the two germline ends. The germline V gene has CDR1 SGHRS and CDR2 YFSETQ. The CDR3 loop spans 16 amino acids. CDR3 DNA sequence: TGCGCCAGCAGCCGGGTGGGGCAAACCCCGAGGGAGACCCAGTACTTC. Protein: CASSRVGQTPRETQYF. The complete variable domain, with remaining parts taken from reference TRBV5-1 and TRBJ2-5, reads KAGVTQTPRYLIKTRGQQVTLSCSPISGHRSVSWYQQTPGQGLQFLFEYFSETQRNKGNFPGRFSGRQFSNSRSEMNVSTLELGDSALYLCASSRVGQTPRETQYFGPGTRLLVL.

V gene TRBV15 combines with J gene TRBJ2-7; D is uncertain. The germline gives CDR1 LNHNV, CDR2 YYDKDF (reference sequence). The germline V and J ends were trimmed by 0 bases and 2 bases, with 11 bases remaining between them. CDR3 length equals 15 residues. The CDR3 is CATSRDSGSTYEQYF. In nucleotides, the CDR3 is TGTGCCACCAGCAGAGATAGTGGGTCTACCTACGAGCAGTACTTC.

This clone was picked up one time. This chain uses TRBV2 with TRBJ1-2; possibly TRBD1 for D (5 bases). Trimming left V 8 bases short and J 1 base short, with 17 bases between. The germline gives CDR1 SNHLY, CDR2 FYNNEI. This CDR3 is 15 amino acids long. CDR3 bases: TGTGCCAGCGGGGGAGGGCTATCTCTTAACTATGGCTACACCTTC. It codes for CASGGGLSLNYGYTF.